The T cell receptor (beta chain) under discussion was sequenced for a study of T-cell reconstitution after alpha-beta-depleted transplantation in children. Whole-study findings and limits: T-cell numbers and diversity one year post-transplant derived largely from freshly generated T cells. At around two months after transplant, the alpha-beta T cells were reportedly derived from several hundred expanded clones that came from non-depleted graft cells.

Unique molecular identifiers were used to barcode this TCRbeta library. TCRdb redid the calling of the PCR reads with MiXCR, one entry per CDR3 protein. The profile shows about 980,000 distinct CDR3 sequences, about 26% of them singletons. This clonotype turned up a few times. Its antigen is unknown. The material was PBMCs, mostly from graft donor cells, obtained 360 days after TCRalphabeta/CD19-depleted stem cell transplant. The receptor was isolated from a boy in the first two years of life who had a stem cell transplant for SCID, so the T cells may come from the graft donor.

CDR3 bases: TGCAGTGCTGGGGGGGGTAGCCTCACAGATACGCAGTATTTT. This codes for CSAGGGSLTDTQYF. The J gene is TRBJ2-3, the V gene TRBV20-1, with 7 nucleotides matching TRBD2. After removal of 5 bases from V and 2 bases from J, the junction contained 7 bases not matched to a gene. The V gene's germline CDR1 is DFQATT and CDR2 SNEGSKA (reference sequence). The CDR3 is made up of 14 amino acids.